This T cell receptor beta chain was retrieved from a study of immune cell composition in non-small cell lung cancer. The normal lung sample lay at least 3 cm, and maximally far, from the tumour. General study points: TIL tumour reactivity correlated with maximal tumour-associated clone frequency in adenocarcinoma.

Trimming removed 6 bases from V and 5 bases from J, with 11 bases in between. The CDR3 length is 13 residues. Germline V gives CDR1 MNHEY, CDR2 SMNVEV (reference sequence). Sequencing used immunoSEQ multiplex PCR; TCRdb keeps in-frame clones, though not all of them. The sample includes 2,000 to 2,500 clones, just under 75% of them seen just once. Comments on this clone: The antigen remains unidentified.

The chain joins TRBV27 to TRBJ2-1; possible D gene TRBD2, 5 bases. The TCR originated in a human donor with non-small cell lung cancer. The sequencing sample was made of non-adjacent lung tissue. CDR3 in amino acids: CASRSDFHNEQFF. CDR3 coding DNA: TGTGCCAGCAGATCGGACTTCCACAATGAGCAGTTCTTC.